The TCR beta chain under discussion was sequenced for a study of cytomegalovirus exposure and HLA in healthy donors. The PCR made use of 60 Vbeta and 13 Jbeta primers. Using immunoSEQ multiplex PCR, the repertoire was profiled, and TCRdb retains in-frame clones only, with some absent. Of approximately 110,000 clones listed, about 81% were seen once; the top ten hold 1.1%. The CDR3 covers 12 residues. V dropped 3 bases and J dropped 8; count of bases not matched to a gene: 6. Germline assignment: CDR1 SQVTM and CDR2 ANQGSEA. Worth noting for this clone: Its antigen is unidentified.

General study results and limits: Per a prior analysis, the majority of TCR beta V segments were productive roughly 87% or roughly 30% of the time.

The clonotype was recovered from a woman in her twenties or thirties in good health and CMV-seronegative. Sequencing was performed on PBMCs. The chain combines TRBV29-1 with TRBJ1-2; 7 bases agree with TRBD1. Here the CDR3 DNA reads TGCAGCGTTGATGGGGACAGCGAAGGCTACACCTTC. Translated: CSVDGDSEGYTF.